This TCR beta chain was identified during a study of T cell repertoires in cytomegalovirus infection. Study results and limitations: Identification of carriers of CMV plus the relevant HLA was achieved through cumulative public TCR beta family frequency.

This clonotype was recorded many times. Its target is not known. TCRdb redid the calling of the reads with MiXCR, one entry per CDR3 protein. The sample lists under 150,000 distinct CDR3 sequences, roughly 9% occurring once. The germline V gene has CDR1 SEHNR and CDR2 FQNEAQ (reference sequence). This CDR3 spans 16 amino acids. V lost 3 bases, J lost 2 bases, and 13 bases lay in between. The sequence was obtained from a human donor in good health (CMV status not recorded). Some clones in this sample may be carry-over from other donors' samples. The sample taken for sequencing was PBMCs. The chain uses TRBV7-9 and TRBJ1-4; maybe TRBD1 (6 bases). DNA for the CDR3: TGTGCCAGCAGCTTCTGGGCAGGGGTGACTAATGAAAAACTGTTTTTT. Its protein is CASSFWAGVTNEKLFF.